This TCR beta chain derives from a study of T cell responses to AZD1222 COVID-19 vaccine. The study's findings and limits: Spike as a whole was targeted by vaccine-associated CD4 TCRs, dominant at 160-218 and 743-854. Clonal diversity may have been underestimated in mostly white British donors.

Data came from immunoSEQ multiplex PCR; TCRdb stores just in-frame clones and leaves some out. Among roughly 97,000 clones, over 90% were seen once, and the ten largest hold 5%. To note about this clone: Its specificity is unknown.

CDR1 is SGHNT, CDR2 YYREEE, per germline (reference sequence). Trimming took off 4 bases at V and 6 bases at J, with 19 bases between the two ends. This CDR3 region has 16 residues. The clonotype originates from an adult in good health. Material: peripheral blood, obtained on day 0 of AZD1222 vaccination. The rearrangement joins TRBV5-4 to TRBJ2-2; D unresolved. For the CDR3, the DNA is TGTGCCAGCAGCCGACCTCCCCCGAGCGAATCCGGGGAGCTGTTTTTT. This translates into CASSRPPPSESGELFF. Full variable domain (rest looked up from reference TRBV5-4 and TRBJ2-2): ETGVTQSPTHLIKTRGQQVTLRCSSQSGHNTVSWYQQALGQGPQFIFQYYREEENGRGNFPPRFSGLQFPNYSSELNVNALELDDSALYLCASSRPPPSESGELFFGEGSRLTVL.